This T cell receptor (beta chain) emerged from a study of OX40 agonist ivuxolimab in advanced cancers. Trimming removed 5 bases from V and 0 bases from J; junction bases left unmatched: 13. The germline V gene has CDR1 SQVTM and CDR2 ANQGSEA. The CDR3 consists of 18 residues. The method was immunoSEQ multiplex PCR; TCRdb's version includes in-frame clones alone and lacks a portion of them. The data show over 75,000 clones, with roughly 88% seen just once and around 1.6% held by the top ten. Sequenced material: CD4+ or CD8+ T cells sorted from blood, taken in a trial of the OX40 agonist ivuxolimab. The chain couples TRBV29-1 to TRBJ2-1; 10 nucleotides match TRBD2. The source of this sequence is an adult with an advanced solid tumor such as melanoma, head and neck, liver or kidney cancer. The CDR3 DNA follows: TGCAGCGTTTCAAGTCCCGGGACTAGCGCGAGCTCCTACAATGAGCAGTTCTTC. It is translated as CSVSSPGTSASSYNEQFF.